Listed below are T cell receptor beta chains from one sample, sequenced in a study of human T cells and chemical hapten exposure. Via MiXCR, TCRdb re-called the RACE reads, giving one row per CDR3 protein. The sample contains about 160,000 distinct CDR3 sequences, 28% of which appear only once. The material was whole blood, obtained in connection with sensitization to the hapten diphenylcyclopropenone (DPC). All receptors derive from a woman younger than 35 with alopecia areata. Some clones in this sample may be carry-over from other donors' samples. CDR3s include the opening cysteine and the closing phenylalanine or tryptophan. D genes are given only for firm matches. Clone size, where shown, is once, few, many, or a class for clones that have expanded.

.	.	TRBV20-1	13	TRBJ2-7	TGCAGTGCTAGCTTGCCGCTATCCTACGAGCAGTACTTC	CSASLPLSYEQYF
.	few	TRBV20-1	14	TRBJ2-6	TGCAGTGCTAGGCGGCAGGCTGGGGCCAACGTCCTGACTTTC	CSARRQAGANVLTF
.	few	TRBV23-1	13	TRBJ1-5	TGCGCCAGCCAGGAACAGGGAGGTCAGCCCCAGCATTTT	CASQEQGGQPQHF
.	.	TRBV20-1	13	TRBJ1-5	TGCAGTGCTAGAGGGGCAAGCAATCAGCCCCAGCATTTT	CSARGASNQPQHF
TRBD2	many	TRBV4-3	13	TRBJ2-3	TGCGCCAGCAGCCAAGGGGGGGGAGATACGCAGTATTTT	CASSQGGGDTQYF
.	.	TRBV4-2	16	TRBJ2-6	TGTGCCAGCAGCCAAGCCGGAAACTCTGGGGCCAACGTCCTGACTTTC	CASSQAGNSGANVLTF
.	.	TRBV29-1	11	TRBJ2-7	TGCAGCGCCGGCAGGGGCCACGGGCAGTACTTC	CSAGRGHGQYF
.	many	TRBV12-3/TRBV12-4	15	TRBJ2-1	TGTGCCAGCAGTTTATCCCCTTCCAGCTACAATGAGCAGTTCTTC	CASSLSPSSYNEQFF
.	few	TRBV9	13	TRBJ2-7	TGTGCCAGCAGCTCAGCCCCCTTATACGAGCAGTACTTC	CASSSAPLYEQYF
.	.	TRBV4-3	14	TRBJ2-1	TGCGCCAGCAGCCAAGATAGGCTCTTCAATGAGCAGTTCTTC	CASSQDRLFNEQFF
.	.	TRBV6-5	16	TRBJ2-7	TGTGCCAGCAGCCTTTCACAGGGCTCTGGGCACTACGAGCAGTACTTC	CASSLSQGSGHYEQYF
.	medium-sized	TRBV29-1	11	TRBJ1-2	TGCAGCGTTGAATGGACATATGGCTACACCTTC	CSVEWTYGYTF
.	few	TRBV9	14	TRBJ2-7	TGTGCCAGCAGCGTAGATGGGGGGTCCTACGAGCAGTACTTC	CASSVDGGSYEQYF
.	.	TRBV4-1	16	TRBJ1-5	TGCGCCAGCAGCCAAGAGATGGGCAGGGGTGGTCAGCCCCAGCATTTT	CASSQEMGRGGQPQHF
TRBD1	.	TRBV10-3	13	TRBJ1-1	TGTGCCATCAGTCAGGGGGCTGACACTGAAGCTTTCTTT	CAISQGADTEAFF
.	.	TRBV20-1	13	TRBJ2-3	TGCAGTGCTCTTAGCACACCGGCAGATACGCAGTATTTT	CSALSTPADTQYF
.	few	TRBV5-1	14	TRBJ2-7	TGCGCCAGCAGCTTGGCTTCGTCCAAGGGGGAGCAGTACTTC	CASSLASSKGEQYF
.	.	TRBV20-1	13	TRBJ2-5	TGCAGTGCTAGTTTTGGCGGGAAAGAGACCCAGTACTTC	CSASFGGKETQYF
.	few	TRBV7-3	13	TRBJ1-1	TGTGCCAGCAGCTTAACAACGAACACTGAAGCTTTCTTT	CASSLTTNTEAFF
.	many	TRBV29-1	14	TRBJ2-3	TGCAGCGTATGGCGGGAAGGGAGCCCAGATACGCAGTATTTT	CSVWREGSPDTQYF
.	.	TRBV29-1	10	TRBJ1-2	TGCAGCGTTGGGGGCTGGGGCTACACCTTC	CSVGGWGYTF
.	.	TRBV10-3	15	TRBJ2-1	TGTGCCATCAGGGTGACCGAAGTCTCCTACAATGAGCAGTTCTTC	CAIRVTEVSYNEQFF
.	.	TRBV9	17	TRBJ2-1	TGTGCCAGCAGCGTAGAAGAGACTGGGAGCTCCTACAATGAGCAGTTCTTC	CASSVEETGSSYNEQFF
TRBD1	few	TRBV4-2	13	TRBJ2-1	TGTGCCAGCAGCCCGACAGGGAGTGTTGAGCAGTTCTTC	CASSPTGSVEQFF
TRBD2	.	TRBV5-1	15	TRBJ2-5	TGCGCCACCGGGACTAGCGGGGGGCGAGGAGAGACCCAGTACTTC	CATGTSGGRGETQYF
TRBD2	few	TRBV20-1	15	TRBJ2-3	TGCAGTGCTACGGGACTAGCGGGAGCGGGAGATACGCAGTATTTT	CSATGLAGAGDTQYF
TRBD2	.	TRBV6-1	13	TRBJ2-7	TGTGCCAGCATTACTAGCGGGTTCGGGGAGCAGTACTTC	CASITSGFGEQYF
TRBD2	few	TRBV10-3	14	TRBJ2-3	TGTGCCGTCGTAGCCGGGACTAGGGCAGATACGCAGTATTTT	CAVVAGTRADTQYF
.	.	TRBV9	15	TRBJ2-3	TGTGCCAGCAGCGTAGGGGCTCCTCGGAGAGATACGCAGTATTTT	CASSVGAPRRDTQYF
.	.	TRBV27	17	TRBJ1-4	TGTGCCAGCAGTCGGATTGGGGCGAAAGCAACTAATGAAAAACTGTTTTTT	CASSRIGAKATNEKLFF
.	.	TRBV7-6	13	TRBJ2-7	TGTGCCAGCAGCTTTCGACTAGAGGACGAGCAGTACTTC	CASSFRLEDEQYF
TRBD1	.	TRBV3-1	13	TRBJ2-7	TGTGCCAGCAGCCAACAGGGGGAGAGGGAGCAGTACTTC	CASSQQGEREQYF
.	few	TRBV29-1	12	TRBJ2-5	TGCAGCGCCTCCTGGGGGCGGGAGACCCAGTACTTC	CSASWGRETQYF
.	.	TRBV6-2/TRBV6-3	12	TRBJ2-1	TGTGCCAGCAGACCCTCGTGGGGGGAGCAGTTCTTC	CASRPSWGEQFF
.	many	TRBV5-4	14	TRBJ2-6	TGTGCCAGCAGCACCCCCCCGGGGGCCAACGTCCTGACTTTC	CASSTPPGANVLTF
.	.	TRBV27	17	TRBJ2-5	TGTGCCAGCAGTTTATGGGCCCGTGGCGCACCCCAAGAGACCCAGTACTTC	CASSLWARGAPQETQYF
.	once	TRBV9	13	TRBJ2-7	TGTGCCAGCAGCGCCCCCCCCAGATACGAGCAGTACTTC	CASSAPPRYEQYF
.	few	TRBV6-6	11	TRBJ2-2	TGTGCCAGCGGGAACACCGGGGAGCTGTTTTTT	CASGNTGELFF
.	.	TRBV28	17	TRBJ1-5	TGTGCCAGCAGTTTATTTGGGGGCAGGGCACTCAATCAGCCCCAGCATTTT	CASSLFGGRALNQPQHF
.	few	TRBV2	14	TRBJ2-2	TGTGCCAATCGTCGGCAGCTGAACACCGGGGAGCTGTTTTTT	CANRRQLNTGELFF
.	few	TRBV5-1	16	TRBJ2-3	TGCGCCAGCAGCTTGAGAACGGGGGGCAAGGCAGATACGCAGTATTTT	CASSLRTGGKADTQYF
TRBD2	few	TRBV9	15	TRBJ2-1	TGTGCCAGCAATCCGGGACTAGCGGGATACAATGAGCAGTTCTTC	CASNPGLAGYNEQFF
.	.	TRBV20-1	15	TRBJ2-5	TGCAGTGCTAGAGATCTGGGCACAAACCAAGAGACCCAGTACTTC	CSARDLGTNQETQYF
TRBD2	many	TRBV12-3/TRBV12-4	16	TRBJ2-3	TGTGCCAGCAGTTTTGCTAGCGGGGGACCCACAGATACGCAGTATTTT	CASSFASGGPTDTQYF
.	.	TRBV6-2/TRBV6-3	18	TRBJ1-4	TGTGCCAGCAGCCTGACAGGCGGCCGGACCTCTGGCGCTGAAAAACTGTTTTTT	CASSLTGGRTSGAEKLFF
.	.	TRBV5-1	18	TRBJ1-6	TGCGCCAGCAGCTTGGCAGATGGTAGGGGGGGAGCACCTTCACCCTTCCACTTT	CASSLADGRGGAPSPFHF
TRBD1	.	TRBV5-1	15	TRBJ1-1	TGCGCCAGCAGCCCGGGCAGGGGGCTGAGCACTGAAGCTTTCTTT	CASSPGRGLSTEAFF
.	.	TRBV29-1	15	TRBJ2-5	TGCAGCGTTGGAGCTCGGAGGGGTTTGAGAGAGACCCAGTACTTC	CSVGARRGLRETQYF
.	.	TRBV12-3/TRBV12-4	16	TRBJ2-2	TGTGCCAGCAGCGCTCCGGGGGAAACGAACACCGGGGAGCTGTTTTTT	CASSAPGETNTGELFF
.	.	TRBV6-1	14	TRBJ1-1	TGTGCCAGCAGTGCCGAAGGGGAAAACACTGAAGCTTTCTTT	CASSAEGENTEAFF
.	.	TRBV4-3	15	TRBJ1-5	TGCGCCAGCAGCCAAGATAGCGGGGGAGATCAGCCCCAGCATTTT	CASSQDSGGDQPQHF
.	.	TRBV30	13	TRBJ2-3	TGTGCCTGGACTTCGACAGACAGAGATACGCAGTATTTT	CAWTSTDRDTQYF
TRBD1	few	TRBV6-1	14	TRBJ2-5	TGTGCCAGCAGTGCCAACAGGGGGCTGGAGACCCAGTACTTC	CASSANRGLETQYF